This T cell receptor (beta chain) was sequenced in a study of molecular identifiers for immune sequencing clone quantification. This clonotype was observed many times. TCRdb re-analysed the PCR reads in MiXCR, keeping a single row per CDR3 protein. The sample has around 460,000 distinct CDR3 sequences; about a fifth are singletons. Trimming took 5 bases from V and 3 from J, leaving 22 bases between them. The CDR3 runs 17 residues. Material for sequencing was naive CD8+ T cells from blood, with Jurkat cell RNA spiked in. As for subset: FACS-sorted CD8+CD4-CCR7+CD45RA+ naive T cells. V is TRBV12-3 or TRBV12-4 and J is TRBJ2-5; tentative D call: TRBD2 (7 bases). This receptor was taken from a human donor in good health. Some libraries in this study had Jurkat cell RNA spiked in. CDR3 sequence: CASSLPRGAGPKETQYF. In DNA, the CDR3 is TGTGCCAGCAGTCTCCCCCGGGGGGCCGGTCCCAAAGAGACCCAGTACTTC.